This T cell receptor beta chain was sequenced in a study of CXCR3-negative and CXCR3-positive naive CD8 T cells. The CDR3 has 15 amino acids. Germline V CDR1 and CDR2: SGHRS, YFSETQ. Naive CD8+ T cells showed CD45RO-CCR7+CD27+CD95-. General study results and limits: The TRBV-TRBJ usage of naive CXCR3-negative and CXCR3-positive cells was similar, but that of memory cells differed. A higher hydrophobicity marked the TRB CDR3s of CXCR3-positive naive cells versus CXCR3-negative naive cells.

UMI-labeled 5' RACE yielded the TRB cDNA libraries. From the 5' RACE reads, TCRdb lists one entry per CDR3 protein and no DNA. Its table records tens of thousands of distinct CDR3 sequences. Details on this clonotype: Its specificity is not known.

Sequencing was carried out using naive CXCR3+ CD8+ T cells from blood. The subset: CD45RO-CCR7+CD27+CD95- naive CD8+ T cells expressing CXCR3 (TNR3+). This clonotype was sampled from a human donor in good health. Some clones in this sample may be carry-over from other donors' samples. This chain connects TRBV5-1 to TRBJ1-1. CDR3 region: CASSLEGIMNTEAFF.